This T cell receptor (beta chain) was captured in a study of T cell responses to AZD1222 COVID-19 vaccine. General study results and limits: Recipients of AZD1222 seropositive at baseline numbered only five or six. Unmutated variant regions are reportedly the target of nearly half of TCRs that are spike-specific. The donor group comprised mostly white British people and more females; the analysis possibly underestimated clonal diversity. An increase in Spike-specific TCR breadth and depth was observed after two AZD1222 doses.

Method: immunoSEQ multiplex PCR; TCRdb's copy keeps in-frame clones and lacks some. The table lists some 120,000 clones, roughly nine tenths of them singletons. Germline V gene data show CDR1 as MNHEY and CDR2 as SVGAGI. The CDR3 extends over 15 amino acids. V gave up 10 bases and J gave up 0 bases, with 15 bases separating them. Regarding this clone: Its target is not known.

The chain links TRBV6-5 to TRBJ2-2; the D call may be TRBD1 or TRBD2 (5 bases each). The material sequenced was peripheral blood, taken on day 0 of AZD1222 vaccination. This TCR was sampled from an adult in good health. Here the CDR3 reads CATAWGGSNTGELFF. The DNA for the CDR3 is TGTGCCACCGCTTGGGGCGGGTCGAACACCGGGGAGCTGTTTTTT.